This T cell receptor (beta chain) was sequenced in a study of Ad26.COV2.S vaccination and SARS-CoV-2 variants. Study context: The trial was COV1001 and the donor's arm was Ad26.COV2.S. General observations from the study: Spike-specific TCR breadth in vaccine recipients exceeded that seen in placebo recipients.

Treatment meaning: roughly 20 received Ad26.COV2.S at low or high dose, single or two shots; roughly five received placebo; per-sample allocation not given. Day 63 after the first vaccine or placebo injection was the time point for sampling. At a Boston site, the person donating was an adult of 18-55 years. Wuhan-strain SARS-CoV-2 spike was expressed by the Ad26 vector that made up the vaccine. As to this clone: Its cognate antigen is unknown.

Some clones are missing from TCRdb's copy, which holds only in-frame ones; the method was immunoSEQ multiplex PCR. Seen here are about 470,000 clones, less than 95% observed once, and the top ten hold less than 4.5%. V shed 4 bases and J 1 base; nucleotides not matched to a gene: 8. This CDR3 comprises 17 residues. CDR1 SGHNT and CDR2 YYREEE come from the germline V gene (reference sequence). The material sequenced was peripheral blood, taken in a trial of Ad26.COV2.S vaccine versus placebo. The receptor was isolated from a person aged 18-65 years who received the Ad26.COV2.S COVID-19 vaccine or a placebo. This rearrangement joins TRBV5-4 to TRBJ2-3; 11 nucleotides match TRBD2. CDR3 protein: CASSTATSGSGTDTQYF. The CDR3 nucleotides are TGTGCCAGCAGCACAGCAACTAGCGGGAGTGGCACAGATACGCAGTATTTT.